The sequence of this T cell receptor (beta chain) was determined in a study of cytomegalovirus exposure and HLA in healthy donors. Study-level results: HLA alleles were associated with around 17,000 TCR beta sequences in a later analysis at 0.05 false discovery rate.

A multiplex PCR was run with 60 Vbeta primers and 13 Jbeta primers. The data were produced by immunoSEQ multiplex PCR, yet TCRdb's version contains in-frame clones alone and is incomplete. The sample contains fewer than 150,000 clones, roughly 78% of which appear only once. CDR1 and CDR2 (germline): MNHEY, SMNVEV (reference sequence). Trimming at V came to 5 bases and at J to 3 bases, leaving 7 bases not matched to a gene. The CDR3 runs 15 residues. With respect to this clone: Its antigen is unknown.

The sequence derives from a man between 25 and 39 years old in good health. The sample comprised PBMCs. This sequence joins TRBV27 and TRBJ2-3, with 8 bases fitting TRBD2. The CDR3 region is CASSPLLAETDTQYF. The CDR3 coding sequence is TGTGCCAGCAGTCCCCTACTAGCGGAGACAGATACGCAGTATTTT.